This T cell receptor beta chain was captured by sequencing in a study of CD8+ T cells in alopecia areata. Overall study: Tofacitinib therapy lasting 6 to 18 months was followed by 6 months off drug. Study findings and constraints: Expanded CD8+ clones among the top 100, as well as scalp clonality, were significantly decreased by tofacitinib.

RNA extraction was followed by reverse transcription into cDNA, which acted as the sequencing template. Sequenced by immunoSEQ multiplex PCR; TCRdb stores in-frame clones only, minus some. The top ten hold around 16% of the sample, which has some 170,000 clones, 58% seen once. As to this clone: The antigen remains unidentified.

Noted treatment: oral pan-JAK inhibitor, 5-10 mg twice daily. Peripheral blood, together with lesional scalp punch biopsies, was collected from alopecia areata patients. Sorting of CD4+ and CD8+ T cells was performed on PBMCs. This CDR3 is 15 amino acids long. V lost 4 bases, J lost 2 bases, and 4 bases stayed unmatched. Per germline, CDR1 GTSNPN and CDR2 SVGIG (reference sequence). This TCR was sampled from a human donor with alopecia areata. The starting material was CD4+ T cells sorted from blood, obtained at approximately week 60, from a patient treated with tofacitinib. V gene TRBV30 combines with J gene TRBJ1-5; 11 bases align to TRBD1. The CDR3 sequence: CAWTPGQGGNQPQHF. The CDR3 nucleotides read TGTGCCTGGACCCCGGGACAGGGGGGCAATCAGCCCCAGCATTTT.